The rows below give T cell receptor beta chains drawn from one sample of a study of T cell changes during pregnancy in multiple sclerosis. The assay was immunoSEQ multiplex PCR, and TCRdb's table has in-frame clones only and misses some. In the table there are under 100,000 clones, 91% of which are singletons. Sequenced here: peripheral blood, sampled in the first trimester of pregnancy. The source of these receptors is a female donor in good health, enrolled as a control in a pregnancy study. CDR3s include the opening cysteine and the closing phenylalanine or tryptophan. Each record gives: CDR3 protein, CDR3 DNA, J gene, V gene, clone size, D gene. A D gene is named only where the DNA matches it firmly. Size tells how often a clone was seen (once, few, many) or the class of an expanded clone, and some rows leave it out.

CASRIQSLNEKLFF | TGTGCCAGCAGAATACAGAGTCTTAATGAAAAACTGTTTTTT | TRBJ1-4 | TRBV6-5 | . | .
CASSLIREDEQYF | TGTGCCAGCAGCTTAATTCGGGAGGACGAGCAGTACTTC | TRBJ2-7 | TRBV7-9 | . | TRBD2
CASSYLIATNEQFF | TGTGCCAGCAGTTACTTAATAGCGACCAATGAGCAGTTCTTC | TRBJ2-1 | TRBV2 | . | .
CASTSHNEQFF | TGTGCCAGCACATCCCACAATGAGCAGTTCTTC | TRBJ2-1 | TRBV6-7 | . | .
CASSFSSNTEAFF | TGCGCCAGCAGCTTCTCGTCCAACACTGAAGCTTTCTTT | TRBJ1-1 | TRBV5-1 | . | .
CASSPGQTYSPLHF | TGTGCCAGCAGCCCGGGACAGACATATTCACCCCTCCACTTT | TRBJ1-6 | TRBV7-9 | . | TRBD1
CASSQVLAVNQETQYF | TGCGCCAGCAGCCAAGTGCTAGCGGTGAACCAAGAGACCCAGTACTTC | TRBJ2-5 | TRBV4-3 | . | TRBD2
CANNRSRGARYGYTF | TGCGCCAACAACCGGAGCAGGGGGGCCCGGTATGGCTACACCTTC | TRBJ1-2 | TRBV23-1 | . | TRBD1
CASTLDGSTGELFF | TGTGCCAGCACTCTAGATGGCAGCACCGGGGAGCTGTTTTTT | TRBJ2-2 | TRBV6-4 | . | .
CASSVASGSNYEQYF | TGTGCCAGCAGCGTAGCATCAGGGTCAAACTACGAGCAGTACTTC | TRBJ2-7 | TRBV9 | . | .
CASSRGLAGGRETQYF | TGTGCCAGCAGCCGAGGACTAGCGGGGGGGCGGGAGACCCAGTACTTC | TRBJ2-5 | TRBV7-2 | . | TRBD2
CAISESDREETQYF | TGTGCCATCAGTGAGTCTGACAGGGAAGAGACCCAGTACTTC | TRBJ2-5 | TRBV10-3 | . | TRBD1
CASSFPGSYEQYF | TGTGCCAGCAGCTTCCCCGGGTCCTACGAGCAGTACTTC | TRBJ2-7 | TRBV7-2 | . | .
CSVELKAGRYEQYF | TGCAGCGTTGAACTTAAAGCAGGGCGCTACGAGCAGTACTTC | TRBJ2-7 | TRBV29-1 | . | .
CASSVALGGNTGELFF | TGTGCCAGCAGCGTAGCTTTGGGGGGGAACACCGGGGAGCTGTTTTTT | TRBJ2-2 | TRBV9 | few | .
CASRGQGPINSPLHF | TGTGCCAGCAGGGGACAGGGGCCTATCAATTCACCCCTCCACTTT | TRBJ1-6 | TRBV27 | . | TRBD1
CASSLSLGGGNTEAFF | TGTGCCAGCAGCTTATCCTTAGGGGGCGGGAACACTGAAGCTTTCTTT | TRBJ1-1 | TRBV7-2 | . | TRBD1
CSGGGNTGELFF | TGCAGCGGAGGCGGCAACACCGGGGAGCTGTTTTTT | TRBJ2-2 | TRBV29-1 | . | .
CASTKLAGGDNEQFF | TGTGCCAGCACCAAACTAGCGGGGGGGGACAATGAGCAGTTCTTC | TRBJ2-1 | TRBV6-1 | . | TRBD2
CSVGRGEYEQYF | TGCAGCGTTGGGAGGGGAGAGTACGAGCAGTACTTC | TRBJ2-7 | TRBV29-1 | . | .
CAWSGVSGVDEQFF | TGTGCCTGGAGTGGTGTTTCAGGGGTCGATGAGCAGTTCTTC | TRBJ2-1 | TRBV30 | . | .
CASSQARGGYDSPLHF | TGCGCCAGCAGCCAAGCCCGCGGCGGATACGACTCACCCCTCCACTTT | TRBJ1-6 | TRBV4-3 | . | .
CASSLRSGRETQYF | TGTGCCAGCAGTTTACGGTCAGGGAGGGAGACCCAGTACTTC | TRBJ2-5 | TRBV28 | . | .
CASSPQGPSYEKLFF | TGTGCCAGCAGTCCTCAGGGGCCCTCGTATGAAAAACTGTTTTTT | TRBJ1-4 | TRBV6-6 | . | .
CATSVSGVYTGELFF | TGTGCCACCAGCGTAAGCGGGGTATACACCGGGGAGCTGTTTTTT | TRBJ2-2 | TRBV15 | . | TRBD2
CASSPPTGGSGYTF | TGTGCCAGCTCACCACCGACAGGGGGCAGCGGCTACACCTTC | TRBJ1-2 | TRBV18 | . | TRBD1
CASGVRDRLAKNIQYF | TGTGCCAGCGGCGTCCGGGACAGACTAGCCAAAAACATTCAGTACTTC | TRBJ2-4 | TRBV21-1 | . | .
CASSETGTAPANTGELFF | TGCGCCAGCAGTGAAACCGGGACTGCGCCTGCGAACACCGGGGAGCTGTTTTTT | TRBJ2-2 | TRBV10-1 | . | .
CASSARQGLNQPQHF | TGTGCCAGCAGCGCCCGACAGGGTCTCAATCAGCCCCAGCATTTT | TRBJ1-5 | TRBV7-2 | . | TRBD1
CASRSGGATGELFF | TGTGCCAGCAGGTCGGGTGGGGCCACCGGGGAGCTGTTTTTT | TRBJ2-2 | TRBV9 | . | .
CASTGGRGRAYEQYF | TGTGCCAGCACCGGGGGGCGAGGTCGGGCTTACGAGCAGTACTTC | TRBJ2-7 | TRBV16 | . | .
CASSGGSSYEQYF | TGTGCCAGCAGCGGCGGGTCCTCCTACGAGCAGTACTTC | TRBJ2-7 | TRBV9 | . | .
CASSQAAGGGETQYF | TGTGCCAGCAGCCAAGCAGCGGGGGGGGGAGAGACCCAGTACTTC | TRBJ2-5 | TRBV4-2 | . | TRBD2
CASSSRTGQATQYF | TGTGCCAGCAGCTCGAGGACAGGTCAGGCGACCCAGTACTTC | TRBJ2-5 | TRBV9 | . | TRBD1
CASSIWAMDRDKKSGANVLTF | TGTGCCAGTAGTATATGGGCGATGGACAGGGATAAGAAGTCTGGGGCCAACGTCCTGACTTTC | TRBJ2-6 | TRBV19 | . | TRBD1
CASSGGFGLAGGELFF | TGTGCCAGCAGCGGTGGTTTTGGTTTAGCGGGCGGGGAGCTGTTTTTT | TRBJ2-2 | TRBV9 | . | TRBD2
CSVGQGDYGYTF | TGCAGCGTTGGACAGGGCGACTATGGCTACACCTTC | TRBJ1-2 | TRBV29-1 | . | TRBD1
CASSEGYRGTGLFF | TGTGCCAGTAGTGAGGGCTACCGGGGGACAGGGCTTTTTTTT | TRBJ2-2 | TRBV19 | . | TRBD1
CASSPSGNTIYF | TGTGCCAGCAGCCCGTCGGGTAACACCATATATTTT | TRBJ1-3 | TRBV4-2 | . | .
CAITQDSNQPQHF | TGTGCCATCACGCAGGATAGCAATCAGCCCCAGCATTTT | TRBJ1-5 | TRBV10-3 | . | .
CASSRQLNTGELFF | TGTGCCAGCAGCCGACAGCTGAACACCGGGGAGCTGTTTTTT | TRBJ2-2 | TRBV14 | . | .
CASSSGWGDQETQYF | TGCGCCAGCAGCTCTGGGTGGGGAGACCAAGAGACCCAGTACTTC | TRBJ2-5 | TRBV4-1 | . | .
CASSVALASGANNEQFF | TGTGCCAGCAGCGTAGCTTTAGCTAGCGGGGCAAACAATGAGCAGTTCTTC | TRBJ2-1 | TRBV9 | . | TRBD2
CASSQSLQFRSRNQPQHF | TGCGCCAGCAGTCAATCGCTACAGTTTCGATCCCGCAATCAGCCCCAGCATTTT | TRBJ1-5 | TRBV23-1 | few | .
CASSTRGWGENIQYF | TGTGCCAGCAGTACGAGAGGGTGGGGGGAAAACATTCAGTACTTC | TRBJ2-4 | TRBV2 | once | .
CATLWTGKAGEKLFF | TGTGCCACCCTCTGGACAGGGAAGGCCGGCGAAAAACTGTTTTTT | TRBJ1-4 | TRBV21-1 | . | .
CASSLVRGPYGYTF | TGTGCCAGCAGCTTGGTCAGGGGGCCCTATGGCTACACCTTC | TRBJ1-2 | TRBV5-8 | . | TRBD1
CASRWGTADSPLHF | TGTGCCAGCAGATGGGGGACAGCCGATTCACCCCTCCACTTT | TRBJ1-6 | TRBV7-9 | . | TRBD1
CASSLGVNQPQHF | TGTGCCAGCAGCTTGGGCGTCAATCAGCCCCAGCATTTT | TRBJ1-5 | TRBV5-5 | . | .
CASSSSGGAGLEQYF | TGTGCCAGCAGCTCCTCCGGGGGGGCGGGGTTAGAGCAGTACTTC | TRBJ2-7 | TRBV9 | . | TRBD2
CASSDLSMNTEAFF | TGCGCCAGCAGTGACTTGAGCATGAACACTGAAGCTTTCTTT | TRBJ1-1 | TRBV10-2 | . | .
CASSHVIRGNTGELFF | TGCGCCAGCAGCCATGTCATCCGGGGGAACACCGGGGAGCTGTTTTTT | TRBJ2-2 | TRBV4-1 | . | .
CASSQDSGAEAFF | TGCGCCAGCAGCCAAGATTCAGGCGCTGAAGCTTTCTTT | TRBJ1-1 | TRBV4-3 | . | .
CASSGTGDYYGYTF | TGTGCCAGCAGTGGGACAGGGGACTACTATGGCTACACCTTC | TRBJ1-2 | TRBV25-1 | . | TRBD1
CAISEGGNNSPLHF | TGTGCCATCAGTGAAGGCGGAAACAATTCACCCCTCCACTTT | TRBJ1-6 | TRBV10-3 | . | .